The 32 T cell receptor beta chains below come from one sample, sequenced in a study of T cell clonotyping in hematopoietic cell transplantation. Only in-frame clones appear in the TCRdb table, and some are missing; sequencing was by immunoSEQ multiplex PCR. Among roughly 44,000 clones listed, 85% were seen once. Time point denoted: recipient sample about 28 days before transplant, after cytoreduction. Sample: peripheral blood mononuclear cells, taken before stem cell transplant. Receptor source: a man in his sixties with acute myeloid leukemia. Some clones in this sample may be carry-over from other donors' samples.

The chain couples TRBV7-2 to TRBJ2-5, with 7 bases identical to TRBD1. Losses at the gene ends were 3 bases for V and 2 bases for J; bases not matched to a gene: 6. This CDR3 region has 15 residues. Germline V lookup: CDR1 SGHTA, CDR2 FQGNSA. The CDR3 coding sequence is TGTGCCAGCAGCTTCGAGACAGGGTGGCAAGAGACCCAGTACTTC. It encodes CASSFETGWQETQYF.

In DNA, the CDR3 is TGCAGCGTTGATCGGCAGGGAAAAAGACACGAGCAGTACTTC. This sequence encodes CSVDRQGKRHEQYF. V usage is TRBV29-1 and J usage is TRBJ2-7; tentative D call: TRBD1 (5 bases). The germline V gene has CDR1 SQVTM and CDR2 ANQGSEA. The V end was cut by 3 bases, the J end by 5 bases, with 17 bases between. CDR3 length: 14 amino acids.

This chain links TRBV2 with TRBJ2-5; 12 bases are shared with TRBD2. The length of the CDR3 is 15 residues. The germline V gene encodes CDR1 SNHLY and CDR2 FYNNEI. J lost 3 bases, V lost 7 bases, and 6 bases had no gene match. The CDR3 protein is CASISGLAGKETQYF. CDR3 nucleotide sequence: TGTGCCAGCATTTCAGGACTAGCGGGGAAAGAGACCCAGTACTTC.

CDR3 loop: CASSQMPRGGRETQYF. CDR3 sequence (DNA): TGCGCCAGCAGTCAAATGCCCCGGGGGGGAAGGGAGACCCAGTACTTC. This chain links TRBV23-1 with TRBJ2-5; 8 bases are shared with TRBD2. TRBV23-1 carries the ORF label, with uncertain function. V dropped 2 bases and J dropped 5; count of bases not matched to a gene: 10. The length of the CDR3 is 16 residues.

CDR3 nucleotides: TGTGCCAGCAGATTCCGAGAGGGGACAGCTAACTATGGCTACACCTTC. Residues: CASRFREGTANYGYTF. The gene calls are TRBV28 and TRBJ1-2; 7 nucleotides line up with TRBD1. This CDR3 comprises 16 residues. CDR1 is MDHEN and CDR2 is SYDVKM in the germline V gene. Trimming at V came to 6 bases and at J to 0 bases, leaving 10 bases not matched to a gene.

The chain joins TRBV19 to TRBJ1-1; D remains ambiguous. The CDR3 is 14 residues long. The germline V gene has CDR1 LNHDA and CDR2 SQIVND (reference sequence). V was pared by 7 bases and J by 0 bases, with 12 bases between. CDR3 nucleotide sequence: TGTGCCAGTAACATATTTGGATTGAACACTGAAGCTTTCTTT. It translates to CASNIFGLNTEAFF. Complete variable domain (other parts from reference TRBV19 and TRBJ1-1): DGGITQSPKYLFRKEGQNVTLSCEQNLNHDAMYWYRQDPGQGLRLIYYSQIVNDFQKGDIAEGYSVSREKKESFPLTVTSAQKNPTAFYLCASNIFGLNTEAFFGQGTRLTVV.

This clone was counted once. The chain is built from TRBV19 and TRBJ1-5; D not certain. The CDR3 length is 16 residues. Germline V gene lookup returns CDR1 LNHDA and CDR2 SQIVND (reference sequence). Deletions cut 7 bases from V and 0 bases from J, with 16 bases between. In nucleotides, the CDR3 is TGTGCCAGTAAAGCGACGGACGGTTATAGCAATCAGCCCCAGCATTTT. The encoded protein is CASKATDGYSNQPQHF.

CDR3 in amino acids: CASSATPGQGVWDTEAFF. CDR3 bases: TGTGCCAGCAGCGCTACACCGGGACAGGGGGTTTGGGACACTGAAGCTTTCTTT. The rearrangement uses TRBV7-3 and TRBJ1-1; 11 nucleotides match TRBD1. The CDR3 consists of 18 residues. Germline V CDR1 and CDR2: SGHTA, FQGTGA. Trimming cost V 5 bases and J 3 bases; bases outside gene matches: 14.

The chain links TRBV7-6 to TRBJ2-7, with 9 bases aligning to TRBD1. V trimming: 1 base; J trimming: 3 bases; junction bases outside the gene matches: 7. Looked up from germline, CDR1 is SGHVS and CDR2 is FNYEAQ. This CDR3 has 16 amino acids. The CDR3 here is CASSLGAGTGNYEQYF. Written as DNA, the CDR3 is TGTGCCAGCAGCTTAGGTGCCGGGACAGGGAACTACGAGCAGTACTTC.

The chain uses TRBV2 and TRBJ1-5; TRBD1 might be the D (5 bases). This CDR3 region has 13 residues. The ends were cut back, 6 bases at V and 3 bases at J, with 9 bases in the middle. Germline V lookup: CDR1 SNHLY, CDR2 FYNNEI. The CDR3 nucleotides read TGTGCCAGCAGGGTCAGGGACAATCAGCCCCAGCATTTT. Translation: CASRVRDNQPQHF.

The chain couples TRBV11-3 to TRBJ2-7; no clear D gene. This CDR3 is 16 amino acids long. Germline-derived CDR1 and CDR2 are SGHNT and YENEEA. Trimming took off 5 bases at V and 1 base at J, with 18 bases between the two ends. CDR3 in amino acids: CASSDHSNDRSYEQYF. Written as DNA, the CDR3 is TGTGCCAGCAGCGACCACTCAAATGACCGGTCCTACGAGCAGTACTTC.

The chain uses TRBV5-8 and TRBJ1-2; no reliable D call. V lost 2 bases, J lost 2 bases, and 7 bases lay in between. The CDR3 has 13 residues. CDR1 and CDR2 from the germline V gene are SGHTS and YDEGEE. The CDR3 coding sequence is TGTGCCAGCAGCTTCACAGCCAACTATGGCTACACCTTC. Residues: CASSFTANYGYTF.

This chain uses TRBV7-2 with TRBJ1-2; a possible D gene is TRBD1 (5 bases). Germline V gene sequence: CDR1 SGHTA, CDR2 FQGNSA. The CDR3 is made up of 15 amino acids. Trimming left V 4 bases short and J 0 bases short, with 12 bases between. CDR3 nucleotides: TGTGCCAGCAGCTGGGGGGGTCCGTCTAACTATGGCTACACCTTC. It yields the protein CASSWGGPSNYGYTF.

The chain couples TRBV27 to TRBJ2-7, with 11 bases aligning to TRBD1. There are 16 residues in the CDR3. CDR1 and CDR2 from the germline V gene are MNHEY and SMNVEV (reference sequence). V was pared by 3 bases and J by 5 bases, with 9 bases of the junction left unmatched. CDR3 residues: CASSFSGQGGKNEQYF. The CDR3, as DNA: TGTGCCAGCAGTTTCTCGGGACAGGGGGGTAAAAACGAGCAGTACTTC.

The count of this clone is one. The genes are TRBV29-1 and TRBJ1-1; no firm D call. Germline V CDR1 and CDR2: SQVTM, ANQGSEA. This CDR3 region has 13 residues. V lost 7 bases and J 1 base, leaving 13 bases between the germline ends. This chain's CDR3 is CSAERAGNTEAFF. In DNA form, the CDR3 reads TGCAGCGCCGAACGTGCAGGGAACACTGAAGCTTTCTTT. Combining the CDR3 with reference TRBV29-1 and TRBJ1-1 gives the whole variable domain SAVISQKPSRDICQRGTSLTIQCQVDSQVTMMFWYRQQPGQSLTLIATANQGSEATYESGFVIDKFPISRPNLTFSTLTVSNMSPEDSSIYLCSAERAGNTEAFFGQGTRLTVV.

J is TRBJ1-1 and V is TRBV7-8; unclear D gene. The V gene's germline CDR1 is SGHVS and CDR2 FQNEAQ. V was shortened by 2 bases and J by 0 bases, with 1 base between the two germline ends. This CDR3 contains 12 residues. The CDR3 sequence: CASSLLNTEAFF. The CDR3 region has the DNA TGTGCCAGCAGCTTATTGAACACTGAAGCTTTCTTT.

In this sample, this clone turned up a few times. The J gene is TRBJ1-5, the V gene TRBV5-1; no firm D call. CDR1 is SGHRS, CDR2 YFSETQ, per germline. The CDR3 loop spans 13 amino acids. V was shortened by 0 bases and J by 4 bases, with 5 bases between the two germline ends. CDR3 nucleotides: TGCGCCAGCAGCTTGGGCTGGAATCAGCCCCAGCATTTT. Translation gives CASSLGWNQPQHF.

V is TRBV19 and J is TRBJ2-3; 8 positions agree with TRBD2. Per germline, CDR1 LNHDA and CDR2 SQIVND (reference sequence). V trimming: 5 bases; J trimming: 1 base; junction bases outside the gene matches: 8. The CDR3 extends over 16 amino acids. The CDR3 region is CASSSAAGGRTDTQYF. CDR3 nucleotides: TGTGCCAGTAGTTCCGCGGCGGGGGGTCGCACAGATACGCAGTATTTT. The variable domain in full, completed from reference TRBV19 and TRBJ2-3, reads DGGITQSPKYLFRKEGQNVTLSCEQNLNHDAMYWYRQDPGQGLRLIYYSQIVNDFQKGDIAEGYSVSREKKESFPLTVTSAQKNPTAFYLCASSSAAGGRTDTQYFGPGTRLTVL.

The CDR3 loop reads CASSSRTDSNEKLFF. In nucleotides, the CDR3 is TGTGCCAGTAGTTCAAGGACGGATAGTAATGAAAAACTGTTTTTT. J is TRBJ1-4 and V is TRBV19; D unresolved. The germline V and J ends were trimmed by 5 bases and 4 bases, with 14 bases remaining between them. The length of the CDR3 is 15 residues. Germline CDR1 reads LNHDA; CDR2 reads SQIVND (reference sequence).

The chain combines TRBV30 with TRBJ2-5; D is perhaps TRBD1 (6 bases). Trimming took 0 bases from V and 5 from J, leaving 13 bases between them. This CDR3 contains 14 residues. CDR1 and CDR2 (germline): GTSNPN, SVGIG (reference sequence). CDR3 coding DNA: TGTGCCTGGAGTGTAGGGGGTAGCTCGGAGACCCAGTACTTC. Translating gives CAWSVGGSSETQYF.

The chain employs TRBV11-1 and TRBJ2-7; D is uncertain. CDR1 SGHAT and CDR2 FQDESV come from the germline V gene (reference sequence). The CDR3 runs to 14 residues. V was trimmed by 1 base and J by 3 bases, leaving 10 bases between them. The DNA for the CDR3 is TGTGCCAGCAGCTTAGACAGCCTAGTCTACGAGCAGTACTTC. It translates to CASSLDSLVYEQYF. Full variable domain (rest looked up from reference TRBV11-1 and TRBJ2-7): EAEVAQSPRYKITEKSQAVAFWCDPISGHATLYWYRQILGQGPELLVQFQDESVVDDSQLPKDRFSAERLKGVDSTLKIQPAELGDSAMYLCASSLDSLVYEQYFGPGTRLTVT.

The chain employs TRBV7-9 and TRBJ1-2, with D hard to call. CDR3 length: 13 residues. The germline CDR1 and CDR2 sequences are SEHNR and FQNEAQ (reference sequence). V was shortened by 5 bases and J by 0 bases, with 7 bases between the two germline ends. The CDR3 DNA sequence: TGTGCCAGCAGCCTAGGAACTAACTATGGCTACACCTTC. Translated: CASSLGTNYGYTF. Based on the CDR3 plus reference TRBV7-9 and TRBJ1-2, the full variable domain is DTGVSQNPRHKITKRGQNVTFRCDPISEHNRLYWYRQTLGQGPEFLTYFQNEAQLEKSRLLSDRFSAERPKGSFSTLEIQRTEQGDSAMYLCASSLGTNYGYTFGSGTRLTVV.

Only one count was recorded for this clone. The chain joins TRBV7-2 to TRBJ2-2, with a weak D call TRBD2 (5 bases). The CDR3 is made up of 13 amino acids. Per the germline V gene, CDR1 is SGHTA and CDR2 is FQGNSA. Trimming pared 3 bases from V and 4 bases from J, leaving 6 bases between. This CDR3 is CASSFGSTGELFF. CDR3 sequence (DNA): TGTGCCAGCAGCTTTGGGAGCACCGGGGAGCTGTTTTTT.

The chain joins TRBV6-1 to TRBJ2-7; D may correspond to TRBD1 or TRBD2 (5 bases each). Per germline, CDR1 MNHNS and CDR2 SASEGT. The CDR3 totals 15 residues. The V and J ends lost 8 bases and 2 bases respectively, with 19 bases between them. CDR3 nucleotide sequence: TGTGCCAGCCCCCCACTTGGGGGTTTGGCCTACGAGCAGTACTTC. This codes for CASPPLGGLAYEQYF.

The CDR3 sequence is CASSPALRYTQYF. CDR3 nucleotides: TGTGCCAGCAGCCCCGCCCTTAGGTATACGCAGTATTTT. The chain joins TRBV7-2 to TRBJ2-3; D is unclear. Germline CDR1 SGHTA, CDR2 FQGNSA. Trimming removed 5 bases at V and 7 bases at J, with 13 bases between. The CDR3 covers 13 residues.

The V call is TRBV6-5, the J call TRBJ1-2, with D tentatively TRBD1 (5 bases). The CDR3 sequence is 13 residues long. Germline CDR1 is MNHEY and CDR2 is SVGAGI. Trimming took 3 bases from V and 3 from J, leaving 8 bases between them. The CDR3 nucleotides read TGTGCCAGCAGTTATAAAGGGGACTATGGCTACACCTTC. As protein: CASSYKGDYGYTF.

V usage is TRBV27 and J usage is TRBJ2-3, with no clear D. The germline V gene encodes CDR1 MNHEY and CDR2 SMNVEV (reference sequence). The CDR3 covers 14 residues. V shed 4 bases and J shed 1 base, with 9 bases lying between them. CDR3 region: CASSSTFRTDTQYF. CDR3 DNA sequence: TGTGCCAGCAGTTCCACCTTCCGCACAGATACGCAGTATTTT.

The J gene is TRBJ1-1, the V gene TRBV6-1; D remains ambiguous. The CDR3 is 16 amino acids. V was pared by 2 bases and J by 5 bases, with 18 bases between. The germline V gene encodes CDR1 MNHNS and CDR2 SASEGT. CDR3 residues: CASSELGWMETTEAFF. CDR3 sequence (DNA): TGTGCCAGCAGTGAATTGGGGTGGATGGAAACAACTGAAGCTTTCTTT.

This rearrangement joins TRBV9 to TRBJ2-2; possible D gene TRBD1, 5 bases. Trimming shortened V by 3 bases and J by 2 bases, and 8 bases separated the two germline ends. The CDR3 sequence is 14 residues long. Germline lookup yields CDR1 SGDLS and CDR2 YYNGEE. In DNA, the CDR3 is TGTGCCAGCAGCGGGGGCCGAAACACCGGGGAGCTGTTTTTT. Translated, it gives CASSGGRNTGELFF.

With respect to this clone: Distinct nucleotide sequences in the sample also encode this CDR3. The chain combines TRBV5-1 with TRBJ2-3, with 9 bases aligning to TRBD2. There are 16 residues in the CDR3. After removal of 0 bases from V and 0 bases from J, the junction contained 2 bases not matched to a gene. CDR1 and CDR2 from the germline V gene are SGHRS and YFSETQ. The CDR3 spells CASSLGLAGSTDTQYF. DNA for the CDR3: TGCGCCAGCAGCTTGGGGCTAGCGGGGAGCACAGATACGCAGTATTTT.

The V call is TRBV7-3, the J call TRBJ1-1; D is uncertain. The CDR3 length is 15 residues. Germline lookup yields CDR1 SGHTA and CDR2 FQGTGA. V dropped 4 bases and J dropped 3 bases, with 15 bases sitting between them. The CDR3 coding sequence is TGTGCCAGCAGCTCCCACGCGGGAGGGTACACTGAAGCTTTCTTT. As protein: CASSSHAGGYTEAFF.

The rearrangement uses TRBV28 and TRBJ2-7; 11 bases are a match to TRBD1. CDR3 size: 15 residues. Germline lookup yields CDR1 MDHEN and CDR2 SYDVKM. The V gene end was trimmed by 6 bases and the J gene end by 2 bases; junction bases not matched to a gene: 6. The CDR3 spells CASSLDRGLPYEQYF. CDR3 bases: TGTGCCAGCAGCTTGGACAGGGGGCTTCCCTACGAGCAGTACTTC.